This T cell receptor (beta chain) was captured in a study of blood T cell repertoires in COVID-19. As for the study in general: Both acute and convalescent COVID-19 samples were obtained from the United States, Italy and Spain. From T cells, B-cell-depleted T cells, or PBMCs came the material, which was cDNA or gDNA.

The V end was cut by 6 bases, the J end by 4 bases, with 16 bases between. The CDR3 spans 15 residues. Germline V gene data show CDR1 as LNHNV and CDR2 as YYDKDF (reference sequence). Methods used by the authors: Reference gene primer amplification yielded estimated nucleated cell counts. Here immunoSEQ multiplex PCR was the method, and the copy in TCRdb shows in-frame clones only, minus some. V and J calls and clone size are copied from that table; D and trimming were computed from the DNA. The sample has approximately 76,000 clones, roughly 83% seen once. The chain carries TRBV15 and TRBJ2-1, with a weak D call TRBD1 (5 bases). The sequenced sample was peripheral blood. The sequence was obtained from a woman aged 60-70 years with acute or convalescent COVID-19. CDR3 DNA: TGTGCCACCAGTAACCGGACACGTTTGTACAATGAGCAGTTCTTC. This gives the protein CATSNRTRLYNEQFF.